These 28 T cell receptor beta chains came from one sample sequenced in a study of blood T cell repertoires in COVID-19. Sequenced by immunoSEQ multiplex PCR; TCRdb stores in-frame clones only, minus some. The table records approximately 80,000 clones, about nine tenths of them present only once. The source material was peripheral blood. The receptor set was obtained from a woman aged 80 or over with acute or convalescent COVID-19.

The rearrangement links TRBV19 to TRBJ2-3; possibly TRBD1 for D (7 bases). The V end was cut by 5 bases, the J end by 1 base, with 13 bases between. CDR1 LNHDA and CDR2 SQIVND come from the germline V gene (reference sequence). CDR3 length: 15 residues. The CDR3 sequence: CASSSPRGGTDTQYF. The CDR3 bases are TGTGCCAGTAGTTCCCCCAGGGGGGGCACAGATACGCAGTATTTT.

CDR3 sequence (DNA): TGTGCCAGCAGTCGGGACAGACCCTACGAGCAGTACTTC. It encodes CASSRDRPYEQYF. The chain carries TRBV12-3 or TRBV12-4 and TRBJ2-7; 7 bases fit TRBD1. V lost 5 bases to trimming and J lost 2 bases; unmatched junction nucleotides: 3. The CDR3 extends over 13 amino acids.

This clone has just a few counts. This sequence joins TRBV2 and TRBJ2-7; 7 positions agree with TRBD2. The CDR3 has 13 amino acids. In germline, CDR1 is SNHLY, CDR2 FYNNEI. Trimming took 4 bases from V and 3 from J; bases not matched to a gene: 3. The CDR3 is CASSASGDYEQYF. The CDR3 bases are TGTGCCAGCAGTGCTAGCGGAGACTACGAGCAGTACTTC.

The V gene is TRBV7-9, the J gene TRBJ2-3; 10 bases match TRBD2. Germline V lookup: CDR1 SEHNR, CDR2 FQNEAQ (reference sequence). The CDR3 has 16 residues. V lost 1 base and J lost 5; bases outside the gene matches: 6. CDR3 in amino acids: CASSLGPSGSGDTQYF. The CDR3 DNA sequence: TGTGCCAGCAGCTTAGGACCTAGCGGGAGTGGAGATACGCAGTATTTT.

The gene calls are TRBV7-8 and TRBJ1-2, with a weak D call TRBD1 (6 bases). Germline CDR1 SGHVS, CDR2 FQNEAQ. The CDR3 runs 14 residues. The V gene lost 5 bases and the J gene lost 3 bases, with 13 bases spanning the gap. The CDR3 sequence: CASSGDRFDYGYTF. The CDR3 DNA follows: TGTGCCAGCAGCGGAGACAGGTTTGACTATGGCTACACCTTC.

This clone has more than one count but fewer than ten. The rearrangement links TRBV6-5 to TRBJ2-2; 7 positions match TRBD1. Germline CDR1 and CDR2: MNHEY and SVGAGI. V lost 8 bases and J lost 6; bases outside the gene matches: 9. This CDR3 is 14 amino acids long. CDR3 DNA: TGTGCCAGCGTAAACAGGGGAGTTTCCGGGGAGCTGTTTTTT. It codes for CASVNRGVSGELFF.

This sequence joins TRBV6-5 and TRBJ1-1, with D maybe TRBD1 (5 bases). V was cut by 7 bases and J by 2 bases, with 14 bases left in between. The germline V gene has CDR1 MNHEY and CDR2 SVGAGI. This CDR3 contains 14 residues. CDR3 bases: TGTGCCAGCACCAGGGCTTCGAGAAACACTGAAGCTTTCTTT. Translation gives CASTRASRNTEAFF.

The V and J genes are TRBV19 and TRBJ2-7; 7 nucleotides line up with TRBD2. After removal of 1 base from V and 0 bases from J, the junction contained 6 bases not matched to a gene. CDR1 LNHDA and CDR2 SQIVND come from the germline V gene (reference sequence). The CDR3 spans 16 residues. CDR3 residues: CASSIVASGSSYEQYF. CDR3 coding DNA: TGTGCCAGTAGTATAGTCGCTAGCGGAAGCTCCTACGAGCAGTACTTC.

In its sample, this clone was seen a few times. The J gene is TRBJ1-1, the V gene TRBV29-1; unclear D gene. Trimming removed 8 bases at V and 5 bases at J, with 18 bases between. The CDR3 has 13 residues. Germline V gives CDR1 SQVTM, CDR2 ANQGSEA. CDR3: CSSPVGLGTEAFF. CDR3 sequence (DNA): TGCAGCTCTCCCGTTGGGCTGGGTACTGAAGCTTTCTTT. Filled out from reference TRBV29-1 and TRBJ1-1, the complete variable domain reads SAVISQKPSRDICQRGTSLTIQCQVDSQVTMMFWYRQQPGQSLTLIATANQGSEATYESGFVIDKFPISRPNLTFSTLTVSNMSPEDSSIYLCSSPVGLGTEAFFGQGTRLTVV.

This clone has only one observation. The chain recombines TRBV6-6 with TRBJ2-5, with 7 bases fitting TRBD2. The CDR3 covers 15 residues. V was clipped by 6 bases and J by 6 bases; unmatched bases: 13. CDR1 is MNHNY, CDR2 SVGAGI, per germline (reference sequence). CDR3: CASSEGAGEGKTQYF. CDR3 nucleotides: TGTGCCAGCAGCGAGGGTGCGGGAGAGGGCAAGACCCAGTACTTC.

This clone has just one count. The chain uses TRBV6-2 or TRBV6-3 and TRBJ1-2; weak D call: TRBD1 (5 bases). V lost 0 bases and J lost 3, with 14 bases in between. This CDR3 spans 16 amino acids. The germline V gene has CDR1 MNHEY and CDR2 SVGEGT. CDR3 sequence: CASSYSKGSLDYGYTF. In DNA, the CDR3 is TGTGCCAGCAGTTACTCGAAGGGGTCTCTGGACTATGGCTACACCTTC.

The chain is built from TRBV5-6 and TRBJ2-7; 7 bases line up with TRBD1. CDR1 and CDR2 from the germline V gene are SGHDT and YYEEEE. V gave up 4 bases and J gave up 0 bases; unmatched junction bases: 4. This CDR3 spans 14 amino acids. The CDR3 sequence is CASSHGDSSYEQYF. The DNA for the CDR3 is TGTGCCAGCAGCCACGGGGACAGCTCCTACGAGCAGTACTTC.

This clone was detected a few times. The rearrangement uses TRBV6-5 and TRBJ2-7, with D perhaps TRBD2 (6 bases). Trimming removed 6 bases at V and 0 bases at J, with 9 bases between. Germline loops: CDR1 MNHEY, CDR2 SVGAGI. The CDR3 sequence is 13 residues long. The CDR3: CASRFGGSYEQYF. The CDR3 DNA reads TGTGCCAGCAGGTTCGGGGGCTCCTACGAGCAGTACTTC.

This chain links TRBV6-6 with TRBJ1-5; 8 bases are shared with TRBD1. There are 15 residues in the CDR3. The ends lost 3 bases at V and 3 bases at J; junction bases unmatched: 4. The V gene's germline CDR1 is MNHNY and CDR2 SVGAGI (reference sequence). The CDR3 reads CASSYQGQVNQPQHF. Written as DNA, the CDR3 is TGTGCCAGCAGTTATCAGGGACAGGTCAATCAGCCCCAGCATTTT.

This chain links TRBV6-5 with TRBJ1-3, with 9 bases identical to TRBD1. Germline CDR1 is MNHEY and CDR2 is SVGAGI. The CDR3 totals 15 residues. V was clipped by 4 bases and J by 5 bases; unmatched bases: 6. The CDR3 loop is CASSSGTGLRNTIYF. The CDR3 DNA follows: TGTGCCAGCAGTTCCGGGACAGGGCTAAGAAACACCATATATTTT.

This clone was observed a single time. The chain is built from TRBV3-1 (or the pseudogene TRBV3-2) and TRBJ2-3, with TRBD2 identical over 11 bases. Trimming removed 4 bases from V and 1 base from J; junction bases left unmatched: 1. Germline V gene sequence: CDR1 LGHDT, CDR2 YNNKEL (reference sequence). The CDR3 is 15 amino acids. CDR3 bases: TGTGCCAGCAGCCCACTAGCGGGGGGCACAGATACGCAGTATTTT. As protein: CASSPLAGGTDTQYF.

This clone was seen a handful of times. J is TRBJ2-3 and V is TRBV19, with a tentative D call TRBD1 (6 bases). Trimming stripped 6 bases from V and 0 bases from J, with 16 bases between. The germline V gene encodes CDR1 LNHDA and CDR2 SQIVND (reference sequence). The CDR3 covers 16 residues. CDR3 DNA sequence: TGTGCCAGTAGCCGATCGACAGGCCCAAGCACAGATACGCAGTATTTT. Protein: CASSRSTGPSTDTQYF.

The CDR3 sequence: CASSEAGSAGRYGYTF. In DNA form, the CDR3 reads TGTGCCAGCAGTGAAGCGGGTAGCGCGGGGAGGTATGGCTACACCTTC. This chain joins TRBV6-1 and TRBJ1-2; D is unclear. V lost 0 bases and J 5 bases, leaving 16 bases between the germline ends. CDR3 size: 16 residues. The germline V gene has CDR1 MNHNS and CDR2 SASEGT.

The CDR3 DNA follows: TGCGCCAGCAGCCGAGGGGGCGCAGGCTATGGCTACACCTTC. It is translated as CASSRGGAGYGYTF. The chain carries TRBV4-1 and TRBJ1-2; 7 nucleotides agree with TRBD1. V shed 4 bases, J shed 4 bases, and the junction held 6 bases outside the gene matches. There are 14 residues in the CDR3. Germline assignment: CDR1 MGHRA and CDR2 YSYEKL.

The chain carries TRBV3-1 (or the pseudogene TRBV3-2) and TRBJ1-2; 9 bases line up with TRBD1. The CDR3 is 16 residues long. Germline V CDR1 and CDR2: LGHDT, YNNKEL (reference sequence). The ends lost 2 bases at V and 6 bases at J; junction bases unmatched: 10. The DNA of the CDR3 is TGTGCCAGCAGCCAATACGCGGGACAGGGAGCGCATGGCTACACCTTC. It is translated as CASSQYAGQGAHGYTF.

The chain couples TRBV11-2 to TRBJ2-7; TRBD1 is a possible D gene (8 bases). The CDR3 loop spans 15 amino acids. Per germline, CDR1 SGHAT and CDR2 FQNNGV. V lost 5 bases, J lost 3 bases, and 17 bases lay in between. The CDR3, as DNA: TGTGCCAGCAGCATTAGGACAGGGAGGGACTACGAGCAGTACTTC. Its protein product is CASSIRTGRDYEQYF.

The gene calls are TRBV5-1 and TRBJ1-2, with TRBD1 matching 8 bases. The CDR3 contains 13 residues. Germline-derived CDR1 and CDR2 are SGHRS and YFSETQ. J was trimmed by 6 bases and V by 3 bases; bases with no gene match: 4. The chain's CDR3 is CASSSQGANGYTF. The CDR3, as DNA: TGCGCCAGCAGCTCCCAGGGGGCGAATGGCTACACCTTC.

The chain has TRBV7-8 and TRBJ2-7; D is possibly TRBD2 (7 bases). The CDR3 consists of 12 residues. In germline, CDR1 is SGHVS, CDR2 FQNEAQ. V gave up 5 bases and J gave up 6 bases, with 11 bases separating them. DNA of the CDR3: TGTGCCAGCAGCCTAAGGGGGGGCGAGCAGTACTTC. As protein: CASSLRGGEQYF.

With regard to this clone: The same CDR3 also results from other DNA sequences found in this sample. V gene TRBV10-3 combines with J gene TRBJ2-7, with D perhaps matching TRBD2 (6 bases). The CDR3 runs to 16 residues. Germline CDR1 reads ENHRY; CDR2 reads SYGVKD. Trimming shortened V by 0 bases and J by 2 bases, and 14 bases separated the two germline ends. The CDR3 spells CAISESGAGAPYEQYF. The CDR3 DNA follows: TGTGCCATCAGTGAGTCGGGAGCGGGTGCCCCCTACGAGCAGTACTTC.

The J gene is TRBJ2-2, the V gene TRBV6-1, with 8 bases fitting TRBD2. The ends lost 1 base at V and 4 bases at J; junction bases unmatched: 2. Germline V gene lookup returns CDR1 MNHNS and CDR2 SASEGT. This CDR3 has 15 residues. In nucleotides, the CDR3 is TGTGCCAGCAGTGAAGGCGGGGGGATCACCGGGGAGCTGTTTTTT. Translating it yields CASSEGGGITGELFF.

The chain joins TRBV4-3 to TRBJ2-7; TRBD2 agrees at 9 bases. V trimming: 2 bases; J trimming: 3 bases; junction bases outside the gene matches: 8. The CDR3 extends over 16 amino acids. CDR1 and CDR2 from the germline V gene are LGHNA and YSLEER. The CDR3 spells CASSQSGGLANYEQYF. DNA of the CDR3: TGCGCCAGCAGCCAATCCGGTGGACTAGCGAACTACGAGCAGTACTTC.

The J gene is TRBJ2-5, the V gene TRBV19, with 10 bases that match TRBD1. This CDR3 has 16 amino acids. CDR1 and CDR2 (germline): LNHDA, SQIVND (reference sequence). V was pared by 4 bases and J by 5 bases, with 10 bases of the junction left unmatched. The CDR3 reads CASSTPGTGEGETQYF. The CDR3 DNA sequence: TGTGCCAGTAGTACCCCCGGGACAGGGGAAGGGGAGACCCAGTACTTC.

V usage is TRBV27 and J usage is TRBJ2-3; D is possibly TRBD1 (5 bases). The CDR3 consists of 18 residues. Deletions cut 2 bases from V and 1 base from J, with 19 bases between. Germline loops: CDR1 MNHEY, CDR2 SMNVEV (reference sequence). This chain's CDR3 is CASSLKSRHRRGTDTQYF. In DNA, the CDR3 is TGTGCCAGCAGTTTAAAGTCCCGGCACAGGCGTGGCACAGATACGCAGTATTTT.